A selection of T cell receptor beta chains follows, all from one sample in a study of OX40 agonist ivuxolimab in advanced cancers. The protocol was immunoSEQ multiplex PCR, while the TCRdb copy is restricted to in-frame clones and leaves out a portion. Seen here are fewer than 25,000 clones, roughly 85% observed once, and the top ten hold around 40%. The material was CD4+ or CD8+ T cells sorted from blood, obtained in a trial of the OX40 agonist ivuxolimab. All receptors derive from an adult with an advanced solid tumor such as melanoma, head and neck, liver or kidney cancer. Both conserved end residues are part of each CDR3. The D gene is left open where the match is weak. Only part of the rows carry a size: once, few, many, or a class if the clone is expanded.

len	d_gene	v_gene	j_gene	abundance	CDR3aa	CDR3nt
15	NA	TRBV27	TRBJ2-7	NA	CASSLGPSPSYEQYF	TGTGCCAGCAGTCTAGGTCCGAGTCCGTCCTACGAGCAGTACTTC
16	NA	TRBV27	TRBJ2-3	medium-sized	CASTTLGKGLTDTQYF	TGTGCCAGCACCACTCTCGGGAAAGGTCTCACAGATACGCAGTATTTT
13	NA	TRBV19	TRBJ2-7	NA	CASTPGNSYEQYF	TGTGCCAGTACCCCGGGAAACTCCTACGAGCAGTACTTC
14	NA	TRBV7-2	TRBJ2-7	NA	CASSFPGQTYEQYF	TGTGCCAGCAGCTTTCCGGGACAAACCTACGAGCAGTACTTC
16	TRBD2	TRBV27	TRBJ2-3	NA	CASRPPGGWGTDTQYF	TGTGCCAGCAGGCCGCCGGGGGGATGGGGCACAGATACGCAGTATTTT
15	TRBD2	TRBV7-3	TRBJ2-3	NA	CASSYTSGNTDTQYF	TGTGCCAGCAGCTACACTAGCGGGAACACAGATACGCAGTATTTT
13	NA	TRBV19	TRBJ1-1	NA	CASSVGHNTEAFF	TGTGCCAGTAGTGTGGGCCACAACACTGAAGCTTTCTTT
15	TRBD1	TRBV4-1	TRBJ1-2	NA	CASSQRQGDNYGYTF	TGCGCCAGCAGCCAAAGACAGGGGGATAACTATGGCTACACCTTC
17	NA	TRBV13	TRBJ2-5	NA	CASSLALSGAGQETQYF	TGTGCCAGCAGCTTAGCGCTCTCCGGGGCTGGGCAAGAGACCCAGTACTTC
14	NA	TRBV7-9	TRBJ1-5	NA	CASSLEQGNQPQHF	TGTGCCAGCAGCTTAGAACAGGGAAATCAGCCCCAGCATTTT
16	TRBD1	TRBV6-5	TRBJ2-3	NA	CASSYTTTGITDTQYF	TGTGCCAGCAGTTACACCACGACAGGGATCACAGATACGCAGTATTTT
13	NA	TRBV27	TRBJ2-7	NA	CASGLGGSYEQYF	TGTGCCAGTGGACTAGGGGGCTCCTACGAGCAGTACTTC
16	NA	TRBV7-8	TRBJ2-5	NA	CASSLEFRGAQETQYF	TGTGCCAGCAGCTTAGAGTTTCGGGGGGCCCAAGAGACCCAGTACTTC
11	NA	TRBV6-5	TRBJ1-1	NA	CASSSFSGAFF	TGTGCCAGCAGTTCCTTCTCTGGAGCTTTCTTT
12	TRBD1	TRBV29-1	TRBJ1-2	once	CSAQDRADGYTF	TGCAGCGCCCAGGACAGGGCGGATGGCTACACCTTC
13	NA	TRBV28	TRBJ2-7	few	CASSFGQAYEQYF	TGTGCCAGCAGTTTCGGGCAGGCCTACGAGCAGTACTTC
14	TRBD1	TRBV19	TRBJ1-1	NA	CASSISGGNTEAFF	TGTGCCAGTAGTATCTCAGGGGGCAACACTGAAGCTTTCTTT
15	NA	TRBV5-1	TRBJ2-7	once	CASSLGLGNSYEQYF	TGCGCCAGCAGCTTGGGGCTAGGAAATTCCTACGAGCAGTACTTC
11	NA	TRBV11-1	TRBJ2-7	NA	CASSFSYEQYF	TGTGCCAGCAGCTTCTCCTACGAGCAGTACTTC
15	NA	TRBV15	TRBJ2-3	NA	CATSRVRDSTDTQYF	TGTGCCACCAGCAGAGTCCGGGACTCCACAGATACGCAGTATTTT
15	TRBD2	TRBV7-6	TRBJ2-7	once	CASSPGTSVSYEQYF	TGTGCCAGCAGCCCCGGGACTAGCGTTTCCTACGAGCAGTACTTC
14	NA	TRBV19	TRBJ1-6	few	CATIGGSYNSPLHF	TGTGCCACCATTGGGGGATCCTATAATTCACCCCTCCACTTT
17	NA	TRBV7-9	TRBJ2-4	NA	CASSTQGDWLAKNIQYF	TGTGCCAGCAGCACGCAGGGGGACTGGCTAGCCAAAAACATTCAGTACTTC
14	NA	TRBV27	TRBJ2-4	NA	CASSSGLAKNIQYF	TGTGCCAGCAGCTCAGGGTTAGCCAAAAACATTCAGTACTTC
17	TRBD1	TRBV4-1	TRBJ1-1	NA	CASSQADRAYKNTEAFF	TGCGCCAGCAGCCAAGCGGACAGGGCGTATAAAAACACTGAAGCTTTCTTT
15	TRBD2	TRBV27	TRBJ2-5	NA	CASSDLAGGRETQYF	TGTGCCAGCAGTGATCTAGCGGGGGGGCGGGAGACCCAGTACTTC
19	NA	TRBV6-1	TRBJ2-5	NA	CASSERGAEVRPFQETQYF	TGTGCCAGCAGTGAGAGGGGGGCAGAGGTACGGCCGTTTCAGGAGACCCAGTACTTC
15	NA	TRBV5-1	TRBJ1-2	few	CASSLRSPRDYGYTF	TGCGCCAGCAGCTTGCGGTCCCCTCGAGACTATGGCTACACCTTC
15	NA	TRBV10-3	TRBJ2-5	NA	CAISEGTTNQETQYF	TGTGCCATCAGTGAGGGGACAACGAATCAAGAGACCCAGTACTTC
14	NA	TRBV21-1	TRBJ2-7	NA	CASSTWTESYEQYF	TGTGCCAGCAGCACTTGGACAGAGAGCTACGAGCAGTACTTC
13	NA	TRBV5-4	TRBJ2-1	NA	CASSLETYNEQFF	TGTGCCAGCAGCTTGGAGACCTACAATGAGCAGTTCTTC
16	TRBD1	TRBV11-2	TRBJ2-3	NA	CASSPPTGPLTDTQYF	TGTGCCAGCAGCCCACCGACAGGGCCGCTAACAGATACGCAGTATTTT
18	NA	TRBV7-8	TRBJ1-5	NA	CASSLSYQPGDSNQPQHF	TGTGCCAGCAGCTTAAGTTACCAGCCAGGAGATAGCAATCAGCCCCAGCATTTT
13	NA	TRBV2	TRBJ2-7	once	CASAGDGAYEQYF	TGTGCCAGCGCCGGGGACGGAGCCTACGAGCAGTACTTC
14	TRBD2	TRBV28	TRBJ2-7	NA	CASSLGLASYEQYF	TGTGCCAGCAGTTTAGGACTAGCCTCCTACGAGCAGTACTTC
14	NA	TRBV27	TRBJ2-3	NA	CASSLSLDADTQYF	TGTGCCAGCAGTTTATCCCTAGACGCAGATACGCAGTATTTT
15	NA	TRBV15	TRBJ2-7	once	CATSSSRGAFYEQYF	TGTGCCACCAGCTCTTCCCGGGGTGCTTTCTACGAGCAGTACTTC
16	NA	TRBV7-4	TRBJ2-7	NA	CASSLEATEGSYEQYF	TGTGCCAGCAGCTTAGAGGCAACTGAAGGGTCCTACGAGCAGTACTTC
14	NA	TRBV28	TRBJ2-1	NA	CASSSLRNGDEQFF	TGTGCCAGCAGTTCGCTCCGTAATGGGGATGAGCAGTTCTTC
13	NA	TRBV14	TRBJ2-3	NA	CASSQTNTDTQYF	TGTGCCAGCAGCCAAACCAACACAGATACGCAGTATTTT
15	TRBD2	TRBV15	TRBJ2-3	NA	CATLAGLGGTDTQYF	TGTGCCACCCTAGCGGGACTCGGAGGCACAGATACGCAGTATTTT
13	NA	TRBV7-8	TRBJ2-7	NA	CASSLGSVYEQYF	TGTGCCAGCAGTCTCGGCTCCGTCTACGAGCAGTACTTC
15	TRBD2	TRBV6-1	TRBJ2-1	NA	CASSEWTGGLHEQFF	TGTGCCAGCAGTGAATGGACGGGGGGGCTGCATGAGCAGTTCTTC
15	NA	TRBV2	TRBJ2-7	NA	CASSYSVGGLDEQYF	TGTGCCAGCAGTTACTCTGTCGGGGGTCTTGACGAGCAGTACTTC
14	NA	TRBV5-3	TRBJ2-7	NA	CARSPLGAGYEQYF	TGTGCCAGAAGCCCTCTGGGGGCCGGCTACGAGCAGTACTTC
16	NA	TRBV27	TRBJ2-7	NA	CASSPWGSRTTYEQYF	TGTGCCAGCAGTCCATGGGGAAGCAGGACCACCTACGAGCAGTACTTC
16	NA	TRBV7-9	TRBJ2-1	NA	CASRSGGPSSYNEQFF	TGTGCCAGCAGGTCCGGGGGCCCGAGCTCCTACAATGAGCAGTTCTTC
14	TRBD1	TRBV6-5	TRBJ1-4	NA	CASSSGTGYEKLFF	TGTGCCAGCAGTTCCGGGACAGGGTATGAAAAACTGTTTTTT
16	NA	TRBV7-8	TRBJ2-5	NA	CASSLVGVGQLETQYF	TGTGCCAGCAGCTTAGTGGGGGTAGGCCAGTTAGAGACCCAGTACTTC
14	NA	TRBV27	TRBJ2-7	once	CASSRTVIAYEQYF	TGTGCCAGCAGCCGGACAGTAATTGCCTACGAGCAGTACTTC
16	TRBD2	TRBV6-1	TRBJ2-7	few	CASSDVAGGPSHEQYF	TGTGCCAGCAGTGATGTAGCGGGAGGGCCCTCCCACGAGCAGTACTTC
11	TRBD1	TRBV20-1	TRBJ1-2	NA	CSARTGGGYTF	TGCAGTGCTCGGACAGGGGGAGGCTACACCTTC
16	TRBD1	TRBV10-1	TRBJ2-7	NA	CASSASGTGAGYEQYF	TGCGCCAGCAGTGCTTCCGGGACAGGGGCGGGCTACGAGCAGTACTTC
15	NA	TRBV18	TRBJ2-1	NA	CASSPRDLTPNEQFF	TGTGCCAGCTCACCACGGGACTTAACACCCAATGAGCAGTTCTTC
13	NA	TRBV30	TRBJ2-5	NA	CAWSVGGRETQYF	TGTGCCTGGAGTGTGGGGGGGCGGGAGACCCAGTACTTC
14	TRBD1	TRBV6-5	TRBJ1-1	NA	CASSNRQGGTEAFF	TGTGCCAGCAGTAACCGACAGGGAGGCACTGAAGCTTTCTTT
16	TRBD1	TRBV4-1	TRBJ2-1	NA	CASSQAGTGGYNEQFF	TGCGCCAGCAGCCAAGCTGGGACAGGGGGCTACAATGAGCAGTTCTTC
14	TRBD1	TRBV27	TRBJ1-4	NA	CASTMGTGTEKLFF	TGTGCCAGCACCATGGGGACAGGGACTGAAAAACTGTTTTTT
15	TRBD1	TRBV15	TRBJ2-2	few	CATSIDRGNTGELFF	TGTGCCACCAGCATTGACAGGGGGAACACCGGGGAGCTGTTTTTT
14	NA	TRBV27	TRBJ2-7	NA	CASSLGFQAYEQYF	TGTGCCAGCAGTTTGGGGTTTCAGGCCTACGAGCAGTACTTC